Detailed here is one T cell receptor (beta chain). TCRdb's table, derived via immunoSEQ multiplex PCR, lists solely in-frame clones and lacks some. Among about 120,000 clones listed, roughly 88% were seen once. This entry comes from a study of control samples from healthy donors and cancer patients. The length of the CDR3 is 14 residues. The V gene's germline CDR1 is SGHRS and CDR2 YFSETQ. V lost 4 bases to trimming and J lost 5 bases; unmatched junction nucleotides: 5. The clonotype originates from a man aged 35-49 years in good health. The sample was blood. The genes are TRBV5-1 and TRBJ2-2; TRBD1 agrees at 7 bases. The CDR3, as DNA: TGCGCCAGCAGCAAAGAGACAGGGACCGGGGAGCTGTTTTTT. Its protein is CASSKETGTGELFF. Complete variable domain (other parts from reference TRBV5-1 and TRBJ2-2): KAGVTQTPRYLIKTRGQQVTLSCSPISGHRSVSWYQQTPGQGLQFLFEYFSETQRNKGNFPGRFSGRQFSNSRSEMNVSTLELGDSALYLCASSKETGTGELFFGEGSRLTVL.